Following are 20 T cell receptor beta chains from one sample sequenced in a study of cytomegalovirus exposure and HLA in healthy donors. It was with 60 Vbeta and 13 Jbeta primers that the PCR ran. The method was immunoSEQ multiplex PCR; TCRdb's version includes in-frame clones alone and lacks a portion of them. Counted here are about 180,000 clones, around 80% occurring once; the ten biggest clones make up under 0.6%. Input material: PBMCs. The source is a woman in her forties or fifties in good health and CMV-seronegative.

The table lists this clone with a few counts. The chain has TRBV6-4 and TRBJ1-5, with D perhaps TRBD1 (6 bases). Trimming removed 5 bases at V and 0 bases at J, with 17 bases between. The CDR3 is 17 amino acids. In germline, CDR1 is MRHNA, CDR2 SNTAGT. CDR3 DNA sequence: TGTGCCAGCAGTCAGACCTCCGGGACACTTAGCAATCAGCCCCAGCATTTT. Encoded protein: CASSQTSGTLSNQPQHF.

In its sample, this clone was seen a few times. This chain joins TRBV6-1 and TRBJ1-1, with unresolved D. The length of the CDR3 is 13 residues. Germline assignment: CDR1 MNHNS and CDR2 SASEGT. Trimming took 2 bases from V and 6 from J, leaving 10 bases between them. Here the CDR3 reads CASSEIGQPEAFF. The CDR3 nucleotides read TGTGCCAGCAGTGAAATTGGGCAGCCTGAAGCTTTCTTT.

This clone was recorded a few times. The same CDR3 is also encoded by other DNA sequences in this sample. The chain is built from TRBV9 and TRBJ2-7; D remains unclear. Germline CDR1 is SGDLS and CDR2 is YYNGEE. V lost 0 bases and J 1 base, leaving 8 bases between the germline ends. The CDR3 spans 14 residues. The CDR3 DNA is TGTGCCAGCAGCGTAGACGGTTCGTCCTACGAGCAGTACTTC. It specifies CASSVDGSSYEQYF.

The chain carries TRBV11-2 and TRBJ2-1; TRBD2 matches at 16 bases. V shed 6 bases and J 6 bases; nucleotides not matched to a gene: 11. CDR1 and CDR2 from the germline V gene are SGHAT and FQNNGV. This CDR3 comprises 18 residues. CDR3 in amino acids: CASRLGLAGGGGTNEQFF. CDR3 DNA sequence: TGTGCCAGCAGGCTGGGACTAGCGGGAGGGGGAGGCACCAATGAGCAGTTCTTC.

V gene TRBV9 combines with J gene TRBJ2-2, with a tentative D call TRBD2 (6 bases). The CDR3 loop spans 14 amino acids. Germline CDR1 is SGDLS and CDR2 is YYNGEE. The V end lost 5 bases, the J end lost 5 bases, and 13 bases lay between the germline ends. The CDR3 loop reads CASRSAGRTGELFF. CDR3 coding DNA: TGTGCCAGCAGGAGTGCAGGGAGGACCGGGGAGCTGTTTTTT. Full variable domain (outside the CDR3, taken from reference TRBV9 and TRBJ2-2): DSGVTQTPKHLITATGQRVTLRCSPRSGDLSVYWYQQSLDQGLQFLIQYYNGEERAKGNILERFSAQQFPDLHSELNLSSLELGDSALYFCASRSAGRTGELFFGEGSRLTVL.

The chain combines TRBV14 with TRBJ2-3, with TRBD2 matching 11 bases. The CDR3 runs to 18 residues. The V segment lost 2 bases and the J segment 0 bases; nucleotides outside the gene matches: 7. Germline loops: CDR1 SGHDN, CDR2 FVKESK. Here the CDR3 reads CASSQLRGTSGSTDTQYF. In DNA form, the CDR3 reads TGTGCCAGCAGCCAACTACGGGGGACTAGCGGTAGCACAGATACGCAGTATTTT.

V gene TRBV2 combines with J gene TRBJ2-5, with TRBD1 matching 8 bases. The CDR3 is 14 amino acids. Unmatched junction bases numbered 8, after V lost 6 bases and J lost 5 bases. Germline V lookup: CDR1 SNHLY, CDR2 FYNNEI. The CDR3 DNA reads TGTGCCAGCAGGGCTGGACAGGGTGGGGAGACCCAGTACTTC. Residues: CASRAGQGGETQYF.

The chain carries TRBV5-4 and TRBJ2-7; 7 bases are a match to TRBD2. Per the germline V gene, CDR1 is SGHNT and CDR2 is YYREEE (reference sequence). V dropped 3 bases and J dropped 3; count of bases not matched to a gene: 9. The CDR3 contains 15 residues. For the CDR3, the DNA is TGTGCCAGCAGCTCACCGGGGAGGGGCTACTACGAGCAGTACTTC. Amino acid sequence: CASSSPGRGYYEQYF.

The V gene is TRBV7-2, the J gene TRBJ2-3, with TRBD2 identical over 8 bases. Germline V CDR1 and CDR2: SGHTA, FQGNSA. V lost 6 bases to trimming and J lost 5 bases; unmatched junction nucleotides: 7. CDR3 length equals 14 residues. The CDR3: CASRWAGGGDTQYF. CDR3 nucleotide sequence: TGTGCCAGCAGGTGGGCGGGGGGCGGAGATACGCAGTATTTT.

The rearrangement links TRBV6-5 to TRBJ1-5; 8 bases agree with TRBD1. Germline V gene lookup returns CDR1 MNHEY and CDR2 SVGAGI. Trimming removed 5 bases from V and 6 bases from J; junction bases left unmatched: 3. The CDR3 has 13 amino acids. The CDR3 region has the DNA TGTGCCAGCAGTCAGGGACAGGTTCAGCCCCAGCATTTT. It specifies CASSQGQVQPQHF.

This sequence joins TRBV11-2 and TRBJ2-7; D might be TRBD1 (6 bases). From germline, CDR1 is SGHAT and CDR2 FQNNGV. The CDR3 loop spans 16 amino acids. Deletions cut 2 bases from V and 0 bases from J, with 14 bases between. CDR3 region: CASSLLGAGSSYEQYF. In nucleotides, the CDR3 is TGTGCCAGCAGCTTACTGGGGGCAGGGAGCTCCTACGAGCAGTACTTC.

The chain is built from TRBV7-9 and TRBJ2-7, with 8 nucleotides matching TRBD1. Germline V gene data show CDR1 as SEHNR and CDR2 as FQNEAQ (reference sequence). The CDR3 runs to 14 residues. V shed 4 bases and J 1 base; nucleotides not matched to a gene: 3. The CDR3 reads CASSSRDRSYEQYF. The CDR3, as DNA: TGTGCCAGCAGCTCCCGGGACAGGTCCTACGAGCAGTACTTC.

This chain uses TRBV7-2 with TRBJ2-5, with D perhaps TRBD2 (5 bases). This CDR3 spans 17 amino acids. Germline V gene lookup returns CDR1 SGHTA and CDR2 FQGNSA. V lost 1 base and J lost 4, with 19 bases in between. The CDR3 coding sequence is TGTGCCAGCAGCTTAGGGTCGGTCCGCCTACTAGGAGAGACCCAGTACTTC. This gives the protein CASSLGSVRLLGETQYF.

The V and J genes are TRBV10-2 and TRBJ2-2, with D tentatively TRBD2 (7 bases). CDR1 and CDR2 from the germline V gene are WSHSY and SAAADI. Trimming took off 6 bases at V and 0 bases at J, with 14 bases between the two ends. The CDR3 runs 16 residues. The CDR3 protein is CASRGGRATNTGELFF. Written as DNA, the CDR3 is TGCGCCAGCAGGGGGGGGCGGGCTACGAACACCGGGGAGCTGTTTTTT.

The chain recombines TRBV4-3 with TRBJ1-3; D gene unclear. This CDR3 comprises 14 residues. Germline loops: CDR1 LGHNA, CDR2 YSLEER. Trimming shortened V by 0 bases and J by 5 bases, and 8 bases separated the two germline ends. The CDR3 protein is CASSQDSGRNTIYF. The CDR3 coding sequence is TGCGCCAGCAGCCAAGATAGCGGGAGAAACACCATATATTTT.

V gene TRBV13 combines with J gene TRBJ2-3; D is uncertain. This CDR3 region has 11 residues. Germline CDR1 PRHDT, CDR2 FYEKMQ (reference sequence). Deletions cut 2 bases from V and 6 bases from J, with 3 bases between. CDR3 in amino acids: CASSLSDTQYF. CDR3 coding DNA: TGTGCCAGCAGCTTAAGCGATACGCAGTATTTT.

V and J are TRBV6-5 and TRBJ1-2; D is possibly TRBD1 (6 bases). The ends were cut back, 6 bases at V and 8 bases at J, with 16 bases in the middle. This CDR3 spans 13 amino acids. Germline V CDR1 and CDR2: MNHEY, SVGAGI. CDR3 in DNA: TGTGCCAGCAGAGGGGGGGGACTTTTGGGCTACACCTTC. The encoded protein is CASRGGGLLGYTF.

The chain links TRBV9 to TRBJ2-1; D might be TRBD1 (5 bases). Per the germline V gene, CDR1 is SGDLS and CDR2 is YYNGEE. CDR3 size: 16 residues. Trimming removed 3 bases from V and 6 bases from J, with 19 bases in between. The DNA for the CDR3 is TGTGCCAGCAGCGGAGACCCCTTGTGGGGCCTCAATGAGCAGTTCTTC. It yields the protein CASSGDPLWGLNEQFF. The variable domain in full, completed from reference TRBV9 and TRBJ2-1, reads DSGVTQTPKHLITATGQRVTLRCSPRSGDLSVYWYQQSLDQGLQFLIQYYNGEERAKGNILERFSAQQFPDLHSELNLSSLELGDSALYFCASSGDPLWGLNEQFFGPGTRLTVL.

The chain uses TRBV11-2 and TRBJ2-7; 8 bases line up with TRBD2. CDR1 is SGHAT, CDR2 FQNNGV, per germline. Germline trimming cut 1 base from V and 2 bases from J; bases unmatched to any gene: 4. The CDR3 loop spans 15 amino acids. The CDR3 region is CASSLVRGAAYEQYF. The CDR3 DNA reads TGTGCCAGCAGCTTAGTGCGGGGGGCGGCCTACGAGCAGTACTTC.

This clone was counted a single time. The chain couples TRBV5-7 to TRBJ2-1; 12 bases are shared with TRBD2. TRBV5-7 is given ORF status, its function remaining uncertain. The CDR3 covers 18 residues. V trimming: 4 bases; J trimming: 3 bases; junction bases outside the gene matches: 11. CDR3 region: CASSLVKTSGGRYNEQFF. CDR3 DNA sequence: TGTGCCAGCAGCCTTGTAAAGACTAGCGGGGGACGCTACAATGAGCAGTTCTTC.